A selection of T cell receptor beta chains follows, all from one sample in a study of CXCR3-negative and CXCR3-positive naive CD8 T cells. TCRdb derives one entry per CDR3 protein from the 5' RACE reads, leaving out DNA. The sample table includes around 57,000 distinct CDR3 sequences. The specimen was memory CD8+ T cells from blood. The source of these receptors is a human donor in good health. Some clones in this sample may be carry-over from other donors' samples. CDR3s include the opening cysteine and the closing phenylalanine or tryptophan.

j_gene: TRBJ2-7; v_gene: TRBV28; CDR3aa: CASSFNRAYEQYF
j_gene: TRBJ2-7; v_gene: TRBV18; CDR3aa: CASSPSGLAGAYEQYF
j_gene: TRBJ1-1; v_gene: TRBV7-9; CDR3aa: CASSLKNEAFF
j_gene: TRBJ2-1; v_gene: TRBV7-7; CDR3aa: CASSLVVGQGQGQFF
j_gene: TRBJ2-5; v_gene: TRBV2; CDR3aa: CASKNPQETQYF
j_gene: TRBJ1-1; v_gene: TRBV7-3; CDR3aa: CASSLTRASNTEAFF
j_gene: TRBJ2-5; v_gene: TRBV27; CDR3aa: CASSLYPPPGGLRETQYF
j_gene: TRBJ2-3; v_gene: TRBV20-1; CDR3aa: CSARHTGGVADTQYF
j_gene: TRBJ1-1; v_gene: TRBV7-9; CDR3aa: CASSLVGEGTEAFF
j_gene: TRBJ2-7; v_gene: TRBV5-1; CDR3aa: CASRLTGQGRYEQYF
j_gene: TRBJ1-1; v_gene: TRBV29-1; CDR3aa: CSPILGGLGTEAFF
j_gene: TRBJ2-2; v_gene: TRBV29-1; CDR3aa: CSVEGPNTGELFF
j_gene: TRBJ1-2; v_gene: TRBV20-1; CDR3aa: CSAIYDPVGTGGNYGYTF
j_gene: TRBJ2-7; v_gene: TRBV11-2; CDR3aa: CASSQSADEQYF
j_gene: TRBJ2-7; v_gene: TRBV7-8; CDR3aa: CASSAEHGQGNYEQYF
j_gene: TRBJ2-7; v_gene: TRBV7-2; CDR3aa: CAILDRNYEQYF
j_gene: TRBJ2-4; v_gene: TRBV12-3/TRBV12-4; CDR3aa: CASSARFGVAKNIQYF
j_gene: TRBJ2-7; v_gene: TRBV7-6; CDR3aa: CASSSRQGINYEQYF
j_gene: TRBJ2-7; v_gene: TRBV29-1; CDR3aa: CSVYFRDRVTYEQYF
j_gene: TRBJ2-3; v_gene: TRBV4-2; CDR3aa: CASSQTSGGKEHTQYF
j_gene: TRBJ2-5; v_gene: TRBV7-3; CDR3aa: CASSLTGEEETQYF
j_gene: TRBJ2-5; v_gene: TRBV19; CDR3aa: CASSIASTGAQYF
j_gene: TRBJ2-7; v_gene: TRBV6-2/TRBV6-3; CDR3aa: CASSYSLQGTLEQYF
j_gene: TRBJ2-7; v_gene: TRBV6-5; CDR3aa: CASSYSPGDEQYF
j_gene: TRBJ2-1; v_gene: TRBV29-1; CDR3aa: CSVEGPTRDNEQFF
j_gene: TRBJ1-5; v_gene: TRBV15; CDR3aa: CATSRDGVGTGGQPQHF
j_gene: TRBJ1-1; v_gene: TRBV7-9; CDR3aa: CASSLGGINTEAFF
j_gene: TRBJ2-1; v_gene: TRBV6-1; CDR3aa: CASSDKKGLEYNEQFF
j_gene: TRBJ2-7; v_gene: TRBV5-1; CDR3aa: CASSGTDSPYEQYF
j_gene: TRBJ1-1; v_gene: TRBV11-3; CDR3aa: CASSLGKAGNTEAFF
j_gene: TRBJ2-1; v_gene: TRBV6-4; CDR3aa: CASSDSPSGGAGEQFF
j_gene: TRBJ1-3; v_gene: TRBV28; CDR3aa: CASNHLSGNTIYF
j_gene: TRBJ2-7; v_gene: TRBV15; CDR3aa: CATSNAPEGEQYF
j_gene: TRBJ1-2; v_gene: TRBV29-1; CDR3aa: CSVEPAHDRAYNYGYTF
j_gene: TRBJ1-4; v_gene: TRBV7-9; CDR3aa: CASSSGTANEKLFF
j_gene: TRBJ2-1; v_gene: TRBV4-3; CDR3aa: CASSQDRTSGGLNEQFF
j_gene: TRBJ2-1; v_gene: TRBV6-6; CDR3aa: CASSWDSRVNEQFF
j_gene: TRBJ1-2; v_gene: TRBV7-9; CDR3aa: CASSPPELRGDGYTF
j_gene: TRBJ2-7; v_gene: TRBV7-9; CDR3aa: CASSLGMKATYEQYF
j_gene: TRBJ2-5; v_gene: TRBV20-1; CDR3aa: CSASAGDPGETQYF
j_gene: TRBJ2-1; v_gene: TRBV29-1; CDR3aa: CSGRGESYNEQFF
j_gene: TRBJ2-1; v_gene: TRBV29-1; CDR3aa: CSVDRGGFYEQFF
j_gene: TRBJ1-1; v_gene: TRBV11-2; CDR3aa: CASSFPLRENTEAFF
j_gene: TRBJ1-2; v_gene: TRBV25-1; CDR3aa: CASSEPTGYLGYTF
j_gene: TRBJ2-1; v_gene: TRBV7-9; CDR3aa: CASSPSGGRNNEQFF
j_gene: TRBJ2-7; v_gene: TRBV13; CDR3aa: CASSTRTGNYEQYF
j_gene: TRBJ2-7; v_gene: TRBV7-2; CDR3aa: CASSLLAEDYEQYF
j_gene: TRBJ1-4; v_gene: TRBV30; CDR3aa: CAYQSGTNEKLFF
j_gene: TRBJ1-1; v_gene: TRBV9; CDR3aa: CASSVVAQPGGAPGTEAFF
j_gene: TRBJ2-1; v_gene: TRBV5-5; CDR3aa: CASSPAGSSYNEQFF
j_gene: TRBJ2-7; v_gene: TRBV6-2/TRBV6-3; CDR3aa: CASSLRDWIYEQYF
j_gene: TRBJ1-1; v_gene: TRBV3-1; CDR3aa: CASSQDRTGLMNTEAFF
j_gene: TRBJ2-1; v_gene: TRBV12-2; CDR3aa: CASPLWEASGMSSFNEQFF